Sequencing of this T cell receptor beta chain was carried out in a study of T-cell reconstitution after alpha-beta-depleted transplantation in children. Study-level points and caveats: Expanded graft clones, several hundred of them, were reportedly the source of alpha-beta T cells about two months after transplant. After one year, T-cell counts and TCRbeta diversity mostly came from new T cells. In some patients, recipient T cells and intrathymic progenitors surviving conditioning explained high day-60 diversity.

Unique molecular identifiers were used to barcode this TCRbeta library. TCRdb re-derived calls from the PCR reads in MiXCR, one entry per CDR3 protein. Of around 700,000 distinct CDR3 sequences listed, about an eighth are singletons. Trimming removed 4 bases at V and 5 bases at J, with 8 bases between. Germline assignment: CDR1 SQVTM and CDR2 ANQGSEA. The CDR3 contains 12 residues. This clonotype was detected only a few times. Its antigen is unidentified. The receptor was derived from a girl aged 2-10 years with congenital amegakaryocytic thrombocytopenia, due to receive a stem cell transplant. Sequences were derived from PBMCs, sampled before TCRalphabeta/CD19-depleted stem cell transplant. The chain joins TRBV29-1 to TRBJ2-2, with D possibly being TRBD1 (5 bases). The CDR3 nucleotides read TGCAGCGTTGCGCAGGGAACCGGGGAGCTGTTTTTT. It specifies CSVAQGTGELFF.